Listed below are T cell receptor beta chains from one sample, sequenced in a study of CD8+ T cells in alopecia areata. Assay: immunoSEQ multiplex PCR; the TCRdb copy retains only in-frame clones and omits some. Among some 88,000 clones listed, around 47% were seen once. The input for sequencing was CD8+ T cells sorted from blood, taken at week 24, from a patient treated with tofacitinib. The receptors derive from a human donor with alopecia areata. Each CDR3 is given with its conserved first and last residue. The D gene is left open where the match is weak. The size entry is marked missing in some rows and otherwise reads once, few, many or a size class.

TRBV7-2	-	TRBJ2-2	few	TGTGCCAGCACCCCGGCGGGCGGGGAGCTGTTTTTT	CASTPAGGELFF
TRBV7-9	-	TRBJ1-1	-	TGTGCCAGCAGCCCCCCAGAGAACACTGAAGCTTTCTTT	CASSPPENTEAFF
TRBV2	TRBD1	TRBJ2-7	few	TGTGCCAGCATGACAGGGGCGAGCATATACGAGCAGTACTTC	CASMTGASIYEQYF
TRBV7-9	-	TRBJ2-4	-	TGTGCCAGCAGCGCGACCGCGGTCGAAAACATTCAGTACTTC	CASSATAVENIQYF
TRBV4-3	-	TRBJ2-6	few	TGCGCCAGCAGCCATTTAACTGGGGCCAACGTCCTGACTTTC	CASSHLTGANVLTF
TRBV14	-	TRBJ2-7	many	TGTGCCAGCAGCCAAGGTAGCTTCGCCTACTACGAGCAGTACTTC	CASSQGSFAYYEQYF
TRBV27	-	TRBJ2-1	-	TGTGCCAGCAGTTTATCAGGCCTGTCCCTCTACAATGAGCAGTTCTTC	CASSLSGLSLYNEQFF
TRBV19	-	TRBJ2-2	few	TGTGCCAGTTTGACACGACCGAACACCGGGGAGCTGTTTTTT	CASLTRPNTGELFF
TRBV2	-	TRBJ1-5	-	TGTGCCAGTCTACCGGGGCTTAACAATCAGCCCCAGCATTTT	CASLPGLNNQPQHF
TRBV21-1	-	TRBJ2-5	-	TGTGCCAGCAGCAAACGAGCGGGAGTTAAACAGACCCAGTACTTC	CASSKRAGVKQTQYF
TRBV29-1	-	TRBJ2-7	-	TGCAGCGCCACCGGGACGGGCTCCTACGAGCAGTACTTC	CSATGTGSYEQYF
TRBV4-1	TRBD1	TRBJ2-1	-	TGCGCCAGCAGCCCGGGACAGGGGGCTTACAATGAGCAGTTCTTC	CASSPGQGAYNEQFF
TRBV6-6	-	TRBJ2-5	many	TGTGCCAGCAGTTACTCGACTAGTTGGCAAGAGACCCAGTACTTC	CASSYSTSWQETQYF
TRBV9	TRBD2	TRBJ2-3	-	TGTCCCAGCAAACTAGCGGGAGATACGCAGTATTTT	CPSKLAGDTQYF
TRBV28	TRBD1	TRBJ2-7	-	TGTGCCAGCAGTTTGATCAGCGCAGGGGGCTTCGACGAGCAGTACTTC	CASSLISAGGFDEQYF
TRBV6-6	-	TRBJ2-3	many	TGTGCCAGCAGTTACTCCCCCTCGAGAGGGACAGATACGCAGTATTTT	CASSYSPSRGTDTQYF
TRBV30	-	TRBJ2-7	-	TGTGCCTGGAGTGGAGGGTACGAGCAGTACTTC	CAWSGGYEQYF
TRBV5-1	-	TRBJ2-3	few	TGCGCCAGCAGCTTGGAGGGTCGGGACACAGATACGCAGTATTTT	CASSLEGRDTDTQYF
TRBV2	-	TRBJ1-1	-	TGTGCCAGCAGTGAACCCCAGAGTATGAACACTGAAGCTTTCTTT	CASSEPQSMNTEAFF
TRBV18	TRBD1	TRBJ2-7	-	TGTGCCAGCTCCCCCACCGTTGGGCCAGGGGGTTACGAGCAGTACTTC	CASSPTVGPGGYEQYF
TRBV29-1	-	TRBJ2-7	-	TGCAGCGTTGAAGGTGTGGTTCCCTACGAGCAGTACTTC	CSVEGVVPYEQYF
TRBV15	-	TRBJ2-5	-	TGTGCCACCAGCAGAGATGGGAAGACCCAGTACTTC	CATSRDGKTQYF
TRBV23-1	TRBD2	TRBJ2-7	-	TGCGCCAGCAGTCAATTTCGACTAGCGGGGCCCTACGAGCAGTACTTC	CASSQFRLAGPYEQYF
TRBV7-2	TRBD2	TRBJ2-7	-	TGTGCCAGCAGCTTAGGACTAGCGGGAGTGGTCGAGCAGTACTTC	CASSLGLAGVVEQYF
TRBV5-4	-	TRBJ2-2	-	TGTGCCAGCTTCACCTTACCGGACGGGGAGCTGTTTTTT	CASFTLPDGELFF
TRBV10-3	-	TRBJ2-1	-	TGTGCCACGGCCGAGACTAAGGGGACCTACAATGAGCAGTTCTTC	CATAETKGTYNEQFF
TRBV4-1	TRBD2	TRBJ2-3	-	TGCGCCAGCAGCCCTGTAGCGGGAGGGCCAGATACGCAGTATTTT	CASSPVAGGPDTQYF
TRBV7-9	-	TRBJ2-1	-	TGTGCCAGCAGCTTAACTGCGTTGCGTAATGAGCAGTTCTTC	CASSLTALRNEQFF
TRBV23-1	-	TRBJ1-2	once	TGCGCCAGCAGTCAAGGGCAAGCGATCTATGGCTACACCTTC	CASSQGQAIYGYTF
TRBV27	TRBD1	TRBJ1-1	-	TGTGCCAGCCGAGGGGGCTTCACTGAAGCTTTCTTT	CASRGGFTEAFF
TRBV6-6	-	TRBJ2-5	-	TGTGCCAGCACCGACAGCGTCCAAGAGACCCAGTACTTC	CASTDSVQETQYF
TRBV11-2	-	TRBJ2-3	-	TGTGCCAGCAGCTTAGGGGTGGATACGCAGTATTTT	CASSLGVDTQYF
TRBV9	-	TRBJ2-2	-	TGTGCCAGCAGCCCGGACACCGGGGAGCTGTTTTTT	CASSPDTGELFF
TRBV10-3	TRBD1	TRBJ2-2	-	TGTGCCATCAGTAACCAGGGGGACACCGGGGAGCTGTTTTTT	CAISNQGDTGELFF
TRBV29-1	-	TRBJ2-7	few	TGCAGCGTTGAGATTTCGCGACCCCTGGAGCAGTACTTC	CSVEISRPLEQYF
TRBV4-3	TRBD1	TRBJ2-7	few	TGCGCCAGCAGCCAACGTGCCGGGACAGGGACCTACGAGCAGTACTTC	CASSQRAGTGTYEQYF
TRBV7-2	-	TRBJ2-7	few	TGTGCCAGCAGTTTCACAGGGTCCTACGAGCAGTACTTC	CASSFTGSYEQYF
TRBV15	-	TRBJ2-7	-	TGTGCCACCAGCAGAGATATTGGAACAGAGGCCGAGCAGTACTTC	CATSRDIGTEAEQYF
TRBV10-3	-	TRBJ1-3	few	TGTGCCATCAGTGAGGGACTCAGCTCTGGAAACACCATATATTTT	CAISEGLSSGNTIYF
TRBV19	-	TRBJ2-7	-	TGTGCCAGTAGTCCCCGCCGGGGGGAGCAGTACTTC	CASSPRRGEQYF
TRBV6-1	TRBD1	TRBJ2-5	-	TGTGCCAGCTCGACCCCAGGGGGCCCAGAGACCCAGTACTTC	CASSTPGGPETQYF
TRBV27	-	TRBJ1-1	-	TGTGCCAGCAGTACTCAGGGCGGGAACACTGAAGCTTTCTTT	CASSTQGGNTEAFF